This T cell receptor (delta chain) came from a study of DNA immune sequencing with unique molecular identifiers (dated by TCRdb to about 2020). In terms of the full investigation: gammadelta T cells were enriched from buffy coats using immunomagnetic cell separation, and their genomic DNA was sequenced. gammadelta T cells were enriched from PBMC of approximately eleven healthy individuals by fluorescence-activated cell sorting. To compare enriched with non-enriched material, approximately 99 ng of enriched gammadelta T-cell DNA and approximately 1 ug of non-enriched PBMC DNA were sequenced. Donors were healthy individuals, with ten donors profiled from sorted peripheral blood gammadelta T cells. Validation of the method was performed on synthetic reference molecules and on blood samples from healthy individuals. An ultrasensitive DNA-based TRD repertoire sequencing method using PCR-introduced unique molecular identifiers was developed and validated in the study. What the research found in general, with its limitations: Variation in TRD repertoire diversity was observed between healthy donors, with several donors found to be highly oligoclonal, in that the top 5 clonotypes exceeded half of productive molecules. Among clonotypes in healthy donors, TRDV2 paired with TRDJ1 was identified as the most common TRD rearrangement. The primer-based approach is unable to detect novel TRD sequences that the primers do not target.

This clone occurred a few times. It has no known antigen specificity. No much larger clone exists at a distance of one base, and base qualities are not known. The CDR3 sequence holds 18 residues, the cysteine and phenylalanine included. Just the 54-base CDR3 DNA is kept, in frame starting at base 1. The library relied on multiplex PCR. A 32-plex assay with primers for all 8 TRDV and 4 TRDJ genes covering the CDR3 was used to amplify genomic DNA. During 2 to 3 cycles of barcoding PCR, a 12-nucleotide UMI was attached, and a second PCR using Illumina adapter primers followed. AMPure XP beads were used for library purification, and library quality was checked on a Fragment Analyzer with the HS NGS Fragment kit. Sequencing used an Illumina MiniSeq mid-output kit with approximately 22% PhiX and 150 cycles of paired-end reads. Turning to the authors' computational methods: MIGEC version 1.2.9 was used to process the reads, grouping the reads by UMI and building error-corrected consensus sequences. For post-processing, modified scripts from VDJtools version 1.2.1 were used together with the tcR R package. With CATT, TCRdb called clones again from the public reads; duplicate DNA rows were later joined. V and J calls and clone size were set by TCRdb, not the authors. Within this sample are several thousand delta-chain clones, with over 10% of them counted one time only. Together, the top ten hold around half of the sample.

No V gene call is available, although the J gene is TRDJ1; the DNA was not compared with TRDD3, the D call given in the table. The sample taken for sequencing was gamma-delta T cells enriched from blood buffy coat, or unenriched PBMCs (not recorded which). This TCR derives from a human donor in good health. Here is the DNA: TGTGCTCTTGGTATGGCCTCGGTAGGCTGGAAGTACACCGATAAACTCATCTTT. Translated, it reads CALGMASVGWKYTDKLIF.